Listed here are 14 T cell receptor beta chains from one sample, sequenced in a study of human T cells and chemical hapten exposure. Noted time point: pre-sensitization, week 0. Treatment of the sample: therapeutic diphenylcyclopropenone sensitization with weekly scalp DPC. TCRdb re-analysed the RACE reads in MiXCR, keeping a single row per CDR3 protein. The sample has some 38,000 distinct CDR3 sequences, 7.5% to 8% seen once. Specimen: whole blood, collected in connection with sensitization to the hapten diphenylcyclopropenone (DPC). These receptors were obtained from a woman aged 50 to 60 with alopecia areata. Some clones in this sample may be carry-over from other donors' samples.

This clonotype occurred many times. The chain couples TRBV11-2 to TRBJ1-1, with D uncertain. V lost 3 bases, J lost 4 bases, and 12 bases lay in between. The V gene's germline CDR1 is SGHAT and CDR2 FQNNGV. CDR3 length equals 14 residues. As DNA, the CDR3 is TGTGCCAGCAGCTTGATGCAGAGGTCCACTGAAGCTTTCTTT. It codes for CASSLMQRSTEAFF.

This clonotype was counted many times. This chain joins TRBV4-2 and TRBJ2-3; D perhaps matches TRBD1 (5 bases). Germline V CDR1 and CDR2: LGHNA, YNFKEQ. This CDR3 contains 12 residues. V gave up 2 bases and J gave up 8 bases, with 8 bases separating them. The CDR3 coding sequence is TGTGCCAGCAGCCAACAGGGCAGTACGCAGTATTTT. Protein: CASSQQGSTQYF.

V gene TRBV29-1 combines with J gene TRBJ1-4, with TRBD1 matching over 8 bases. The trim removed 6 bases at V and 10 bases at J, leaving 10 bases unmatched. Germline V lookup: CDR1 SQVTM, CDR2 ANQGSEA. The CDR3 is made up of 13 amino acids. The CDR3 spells CSVEQGGKGKLFF. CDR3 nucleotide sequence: TGCAGCGTAGAACAGGGGGGGAAAGGAAAACTGTTTTTT.

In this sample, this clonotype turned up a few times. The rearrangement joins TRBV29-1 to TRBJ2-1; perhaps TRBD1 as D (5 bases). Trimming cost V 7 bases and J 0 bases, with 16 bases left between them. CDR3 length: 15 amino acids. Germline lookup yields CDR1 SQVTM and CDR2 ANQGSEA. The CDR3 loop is CSAYRPLRSYNEQFF. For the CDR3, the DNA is TGCAGCGCATACAGGCCGCTGCGCTCCTACAATGAGCAGTTCTTC.

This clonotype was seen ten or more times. The CDR3 coding sequence is TGTGCCAGCAGGACAGGGGCCTATGGCTACACCTTC. This translates into CASRTGAYGYTF. The chain combines TRBV12-3 or TRBV12-4 with TRBJ1-2, with 8 nucleotides matching TRBD1. Unmatched junction bases numbered 1, after V lost 6 bases and J lost 4 bases. The CDR3 sequence is 12 residues long.

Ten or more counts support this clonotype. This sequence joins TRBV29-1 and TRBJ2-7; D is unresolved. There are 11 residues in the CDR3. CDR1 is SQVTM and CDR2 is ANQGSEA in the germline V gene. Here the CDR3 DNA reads TGCAGTTTCCAGTGGGGTCGCGAGCAGTACTTC. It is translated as CSFQWGREQYF.

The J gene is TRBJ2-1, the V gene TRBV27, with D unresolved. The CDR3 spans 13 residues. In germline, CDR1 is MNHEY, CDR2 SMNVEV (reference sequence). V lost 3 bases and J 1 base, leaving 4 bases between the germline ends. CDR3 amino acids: CASSLGSYNEQFF. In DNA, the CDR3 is TGTGCCAGCAGTTTGGGGTCCTACAATGAGCAGTTCTTC.

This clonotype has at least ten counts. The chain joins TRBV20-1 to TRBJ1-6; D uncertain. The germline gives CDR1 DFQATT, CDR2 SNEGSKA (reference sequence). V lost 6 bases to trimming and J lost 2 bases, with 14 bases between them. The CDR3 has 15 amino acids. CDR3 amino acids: CSAWEGRAYNSPLHF. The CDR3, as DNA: TGCAGTGCCTGGGAGGGAAGGGCCTATAATTCACCCCTCCACTTT.

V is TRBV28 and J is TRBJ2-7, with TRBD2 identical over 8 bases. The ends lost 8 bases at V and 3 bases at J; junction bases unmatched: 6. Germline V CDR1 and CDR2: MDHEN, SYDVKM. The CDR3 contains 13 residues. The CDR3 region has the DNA TGTGCCAGCCTACCCGGGACTAGCTACGAGCAGTACTTC. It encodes CASLPGTSYEQYF.

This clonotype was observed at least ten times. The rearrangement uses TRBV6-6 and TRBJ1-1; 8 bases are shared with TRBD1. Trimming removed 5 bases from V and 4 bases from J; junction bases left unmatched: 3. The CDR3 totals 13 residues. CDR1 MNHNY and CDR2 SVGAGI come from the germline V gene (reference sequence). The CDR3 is CASSTGGPTEAFF. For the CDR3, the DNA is TGTGCCAGCAGTACAGGGGGGCCCACTGAAGCTTTCTTT.

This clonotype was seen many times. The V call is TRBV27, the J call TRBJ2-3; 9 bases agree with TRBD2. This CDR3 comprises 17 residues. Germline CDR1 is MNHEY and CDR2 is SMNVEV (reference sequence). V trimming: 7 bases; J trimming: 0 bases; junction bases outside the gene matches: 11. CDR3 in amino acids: CASTKQAGGLSTDTQYF. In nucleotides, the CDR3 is TGTGCCAGCACTAAACAAGCGGGAGGACTGAGCACAGATACGCAGTATTTT.

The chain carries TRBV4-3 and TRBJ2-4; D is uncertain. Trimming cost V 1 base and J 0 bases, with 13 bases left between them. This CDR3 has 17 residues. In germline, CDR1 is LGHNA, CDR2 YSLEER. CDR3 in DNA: TGCGCCAGCAGCCAAGTCGCCGGCACCCTAGCCAAAAACATTCAGTACTTC. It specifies CASSQVAGTLAKNIQYF.

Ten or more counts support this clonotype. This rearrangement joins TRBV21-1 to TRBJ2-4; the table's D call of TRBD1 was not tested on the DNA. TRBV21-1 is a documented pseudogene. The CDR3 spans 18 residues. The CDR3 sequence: CASSKGDRAGGAKNIQYF. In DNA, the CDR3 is TGTGCCAGCAGCAAAGGAGACAGGGCTGGTGGGGCCAAAAACATTCAGTACTTC.

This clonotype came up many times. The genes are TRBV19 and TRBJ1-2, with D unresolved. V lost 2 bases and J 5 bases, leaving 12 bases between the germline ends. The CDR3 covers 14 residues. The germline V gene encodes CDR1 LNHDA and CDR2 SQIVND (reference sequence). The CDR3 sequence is CASSITEGIYGYTF. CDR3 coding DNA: TGTGCCAGTAGTATAACAGAAGGGATATATGGCTACACCTTC.